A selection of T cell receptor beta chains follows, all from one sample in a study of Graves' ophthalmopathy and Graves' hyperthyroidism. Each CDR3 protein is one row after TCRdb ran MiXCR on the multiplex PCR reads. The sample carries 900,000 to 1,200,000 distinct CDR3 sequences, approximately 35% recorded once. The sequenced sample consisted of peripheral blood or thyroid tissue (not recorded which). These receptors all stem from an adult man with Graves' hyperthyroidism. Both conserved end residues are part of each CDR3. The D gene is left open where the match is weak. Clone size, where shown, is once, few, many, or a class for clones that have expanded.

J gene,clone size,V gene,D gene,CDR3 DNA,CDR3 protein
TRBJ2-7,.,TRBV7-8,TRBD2,TGTGCCAGCAGTTTACACGGGAGGGCATCCTACGAGCAGTACTTC,CASSLHGRASYEQYF
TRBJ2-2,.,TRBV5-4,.,TGTGCCAGCAGAGGGGCAGCCAAGGCCGGGGAGCTGTTTTTT,CASRGAAKAGELFF
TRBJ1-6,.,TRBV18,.,TGTGCCAGCTCACCATCCCAGGTCAATTCACCCCTCCACTTT,CASSPSQVNSPLHF
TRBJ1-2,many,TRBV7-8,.,TGTGCCAGCAGCTTAGGGAGTCGAATCACCTTC,CASSLGSRITF
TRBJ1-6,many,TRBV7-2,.,TGTGCCACCTCAACAGGGTTAGGGTCACCCCTCCACTTT,CATSTGLGSPLHF
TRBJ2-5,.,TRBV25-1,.,TGTGCCAGCAGCTTAAGCACCGGGACAAAAGAGACCCAGTACTTC,CASSLSTGTKETQYF
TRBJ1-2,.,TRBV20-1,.,TGCAGCCCACCGGACGGGACCTATGGCTACACCTTC,CSPPDGTYGYTF
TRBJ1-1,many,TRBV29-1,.,TGCAGGCGAAGGGGCACTGAAGCTTTCTTT,CRRRGTEAFF
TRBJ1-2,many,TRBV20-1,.,TGCAGTGCTAGAGATGTCGGATTTACGGCCTTTGGCTACACCTTC,CSARDVGFTAFGYTF
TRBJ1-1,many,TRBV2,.,TGTGCCAGCGATGGAACCGCCCAGAACACTGAAGCTTTCTTT,CASDGTAQNTEAFF
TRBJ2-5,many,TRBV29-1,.,TGCAGCGTTAACCTCCCTCTGGTTCAAGAGACCCAGTACTTC,CSVNLPLVQETQYF
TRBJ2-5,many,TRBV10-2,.,TGCGCCAGCAAACCGGGCTTAGGTTTTGAAGAGACCCAGTACTTC,CASKPGLGFEETQYF
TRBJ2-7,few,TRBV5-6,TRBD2,TGTGCCAGCAGCTTACTAGCGGTTCCAGGGGACGAGCAGTACTTC,CASSLLAVPGDEQYF
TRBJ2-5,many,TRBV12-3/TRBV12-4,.,TGTGCCAGCAGCCCTGAGGGGGGAGAGACCCAGTACTTC,CASSPEGGETQYF
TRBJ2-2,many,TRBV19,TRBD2,TGTGCCAGTAGGGTGACTAGCAACACCGGGGAGCTGTTTTTT,CASRVTSNTGELFF
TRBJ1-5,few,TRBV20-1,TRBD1,TGCAGTGCCGTACCAGGGGGGGTTTATCAGCCCCAGCATTTT,CSAVPGGVYQPQHF
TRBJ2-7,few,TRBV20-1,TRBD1,TGCAGTGCTAGAAGGGACAGGCGGGAGCAGTACTTC,CSARRDRREQYF
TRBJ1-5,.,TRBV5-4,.,TGTGCCAGCAGCTTGAGACGGTATAGCAATCAGCCCCAGCATTTT,CASSLRRYSNQPQHF
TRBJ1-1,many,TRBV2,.,TGTGCCAGCAGCAAGGCCTTGAACACTGAAGCTTTCTTT,CASSKALNTEAFF
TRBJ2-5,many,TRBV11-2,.,TGTGCCAGCAGCTTAGGTTCTGGGACGCAAGAGACCCAGTACTTC,CASSLGSGTQETQYF
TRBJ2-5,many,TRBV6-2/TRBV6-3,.,TGTGCCAGCAGTTACTCCCCCCGCGAGACCCAGTACTTC,CASSYSPRETQYF
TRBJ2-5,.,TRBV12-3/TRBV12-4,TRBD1,TGTGCCAGCAGGAGGGACAGGGCGGCGGTAAAGGAGACCCAGTACTTC,CASRRDRAAVKETQYF
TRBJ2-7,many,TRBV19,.,TGTGCCAGTCAAAGTTTCCCAGGAGGCGAGCAGTACTTC,CASQSFPGGEQYF
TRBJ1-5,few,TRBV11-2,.,TGTGCCAGCTTCCGGACTAGCAATCAGCCCCAGCATTTT,CASFRTSNQPQHF
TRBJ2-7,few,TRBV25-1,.,TGTGCCAGCAGTCCTGGACACTCGAGCTCCTACGAGCAGTACTTC,CASSPGHSSSYEQYF
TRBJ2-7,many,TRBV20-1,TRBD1,TGCAGTGCTGACGACAGGGGGCTCTCGGACGAGCAGTACTTC,CSADDRGLSDEQYF
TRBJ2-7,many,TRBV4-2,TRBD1,TGTGCCAGCAGCCAACGAGGGGGCGCGGAGTACGAGCAGTACTTC,CASSQRGGAEYEQYF
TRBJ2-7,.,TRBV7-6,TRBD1,TGTGCCAGCAGGATCACAGGGGGCGACGAGCAGTACTTC,CASRITGGDEQYF
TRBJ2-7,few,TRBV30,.,TGTGCCTGGGGCCCCTTCAATGTATACGAGCAGTACTTC,CAWGPFNVYEQYF
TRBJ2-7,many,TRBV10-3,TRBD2,TGTGCCATCAACCCCGGGATAGCGGGGAACTACGAGCAGTACTTC,CAINPGIAGNYEQYF
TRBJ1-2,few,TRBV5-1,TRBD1,TGCGCCAGCAGCTGGGCCCCACCGGGACAGCCCTATGGCTACACCTTC,CASSWAPPGQPYGYTF
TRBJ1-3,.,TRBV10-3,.,TGTGCCATCAGTGAGGCAGGGAACACCATATATTTT,CAISEAGNTIYF
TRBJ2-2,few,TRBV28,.,TGTGCCAGCAGTAATTCGGACACACTCTACACCGGGGAGCTGTTTTTT,CASSNSDTLYTGELFF
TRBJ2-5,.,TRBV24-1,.,TGTGCTAGTGGGGGGAGGAGGTACCAAGAGACCCAGTACTTC,CASGGRRYQETQYF
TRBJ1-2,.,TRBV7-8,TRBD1,TGTGCCAGCAGCTTTGTCGGCGATTACAGGGGGAATGGCTACACCTTC,CASSFVGDYRGNGYTF
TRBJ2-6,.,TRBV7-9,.,TGTGCCAGCAGCTTAGGGGGTCGAGGGGCTAATGGGGCCAACGTCCTGACTTTC,CASSLGGRGANGANVLTF
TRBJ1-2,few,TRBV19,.,TGTGCCAGTATGAGAGCTACCCGAGATGGCTACACCTTC,CASMRATRDGYTF
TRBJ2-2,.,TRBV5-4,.,.,CASSLTAGSDQETQYFGELFF
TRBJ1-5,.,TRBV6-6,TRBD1,TGTGCCAGCACTTCTCGGGACAGGGTTGATCAGCCCCAGCATTTT,CASTSRDRVDQPQHF
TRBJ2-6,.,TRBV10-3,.,TGTGCCATCAGTTATCGGAGAGGTGGGGCCAACGTCCTGACTTTC,CAISYRRGGANVLTF
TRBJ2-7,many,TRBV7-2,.,TGTGCCAGCAGCTTAAGTCCCGCCTACGAGCAGTACTTC,CASSLSPAYEQYF
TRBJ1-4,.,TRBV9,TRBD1,TGTGCCAGCAGCCAAGCGGACAGGGTTAAGGAAAAACTGTTTTTT,CASSQADRVKEKLFF
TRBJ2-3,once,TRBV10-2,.,TGTGCCAGCAACCCGAGGAGCACAGATACGCAGTATTTT,CASNPRSTDTQYF
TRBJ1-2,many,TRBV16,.,TGTGCCAGCAGCATCGGGGGGGGCTACACCTTC,CASSIGGGYTF
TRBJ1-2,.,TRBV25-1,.,TGTGCCAGCTTAGCAGGCAGCGGCTACACCTTC,CASLAGSGYTF
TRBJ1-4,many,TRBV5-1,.,TGCGCCAGCAGCGGGGGACGGATCACAACTAATGAAAAACTGTTTTTT,CASSGGRITTNEKLFF
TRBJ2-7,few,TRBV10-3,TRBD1,TGTGCCAGCAGTGAAAGTCCCGGGACAGTCATCTACGAGCAGTACTTC,CASSESPGTVIYEQYF